This T cell receptor beta chain was retrieved from a study of blood T cell repertoires in COVID-19. There are 14 residues in the CDR3. Per the germline V gene, CDR1 is MGHDK and CDR2 is SYGVNS. The data were produced by immunoSEQ multiplex PCR, yet TCRdb's version contains in-frame clones alone and is incomplete. Of 220,000 or so clones detected, 70% to 90% appear once; the ten largest clones hold 9.5% to 13%. V and J are TRBV25-1 and TRBJ1-1, with D maybe TRBD1 (6 bases). Sample: peripheral blood. The source is a woman aged 50 to 60 with COVID-19, enrolled during active disease. The CDR3 bases are TGTGCGAGTCGACGGCCGGGACAGAACACTGAAGCTTTCTTT. Residues: CASRRPGQNTEAFF.